This entry is about one T cell receptor beta chain. The library tagged each cDNA molecule with unique molecular identifiers. TCRdb analysed the RACE reads with MiXCR anew, one entry per CDR3 protein. Of just under 350,000 distinct CDR3 sequences listed, approximately 6.3% are singletons. The data belong to a study of human T cells and chemical hapten exposure. Study-wide background: Each patient's scalp received weekly diphenylcyclopropenone throughout the approximately 25-week study. Epicutaneous patch tests delivered 0.01% DPC to the upper back, with evaluation at 6 days. From small differences in pooled library volume came most of the variation in per-sample TCR yields.

Time point given: patch test 1, 2 weeks after DPC sensitization. Treatment specified: therapeutic diphenylcyclopropenone sensitization with weekly scalp DPC. Trimming removed 6 bases at V and 1 base at J, with 16 bases between. This CDR3 is 15 amino acids long. The germline CDR1 and CDR2 sequences are MNHEY and SVGAGI. The source material was whole blood, sampled in connection with sensitization to the hapten diphenylcyclopropenone (DPC). The V and J genes are TRBV6-5 and TRBJ2-7; D ambiguous. The source is a woman aged 18 to 35 with alopecia areata. Some clones in this sample may be carry-over from other donors' samples. The CDR3 DNA reads TGTGCCAGCAGCTTCGGGCCCCTGGGGTCCTACGAGCAGTACTTC. This translates into CASSFGPLGSYEQYF.